This is a list of T cell receptor beta chains from one sample in a study of CD8+CD57+ T cells in acquired aplastic anemia. TCRdb re-analysed the reads in MiXCR, keeping a single row per CDR3 protein. The sample lists roughly 420,000 distinct CDR3 sequences; 55% to 70% were seen once. The specimen was sorted CD4+, CD8+, or CD8+CD57+ T cells (not recorded which) from PBMCs. All receptors derive from a human donor in good health, serving as a control. The CDR3 runs from the conserved cysteine through the conserved F or W. A D gene is named only where the DNA matches it firmly. Not every row has a clone size; where given, it reads once, few, many or a size class.

D: TRBD1; J: TRBJ2-1; V: TRBV2; size: -; CDR3: CTSSEVGTGGNNEQFF; DNA: TGTACCAGCAGTGAAGTAGGGACAGGGGGTAACAATGAGCAGTTCTTC
D: TRBD1; J: TRBJ2-1; V: TRBV12-5; size: many; CDR3: CASGLGTGRDEQFF; DNA: TGTGCTAGTGGTTTGGGGACAGGGCGCGATGAGCAGTTCTTC
D: -; J: TRBJ1-1; V: TRBV11-3; size: many; CDR3: CASARTRGSTEAFF; DNA: TGTGCCAGCGCGCGCACGCGGGGGTCCACTGAAGCTTTCTTT
D: -; J: TRBJ2-3; V: TRBV5-1; size: -; CDR3: CASSPGDSYRDTQYF; DNA: TGCGCCAGCAGCCCGGGGGACAGCTATAGAGATACGCAGTATTTT
D: TRBD2; J: TRBJ2-5; V: TRBV9; size: -; CDR3: CASSPPGLAEETQYF; DNA: TGTGCCAGCAGCCCACCGGGACTAGCGGAAGAGACCCAGTACTTC
D: -; J: TRBJ2-2; V: TRBV7-6; size: -; CDR3: CASSSGDETVYFGLFF; DNA: TGTGCCAGCAGCTCAGGCGACGAGACCGTGTACTTCGGGCTGTTTTTT
D: -; J: TRBJ2-7; V: TRBV2; size: -; CDR3: CASSVGGTTYEQYF; DNA: TGTGCCAGCAGTGTCGGCGGGACGACCTACGAGCAGTACTTC
D: TRBD1; J: TRBJ1-6; V: TRBV10-3; size: -; CDR3: CAIREDRPDNSPLHF; DNA: TGTGCCATCAGAGAGGACAGGCCGGATAATTCACCCCTCCACTTT
D: -; J: TRBJ2-7; V: TRBV7-3; size: -; CDR3: CASSQADQGFEQYQYF; DNA: TGTGCCAGCAGCCAAGCCGACCAGGGGTTCGAGCAGTACCAGTACTTC
D: -; J: TRBJ2-7; V: TRBV9; size: -; CDR3: CASSIYNEQYF; DNA: TGTGCCAGCAGCATTTACAATGAGCAGTACTTC
D: TRBD2; J: TRBJ2-3; V: TRBV29-1; size: -; CDR3: CSVEARLAGGPGVLDTQYF; DNA: TGCAGCGTTGAAGCGCGCCTAGCGGGGGGGCCAGGCGTTCTAGATACGCAGTATTTT
D: TRBD1; J: TRBJ2-5; V: TRBV29-1; size: few; CDR3: CSVEADRGRTETQYF; DNA: TGCAGCGTTGAAGCCGACAGGGGGCGCACAGAGACCCAGTACTTC
D: TRBD1; J: TRBJ1-2; V: TRBV2; size: -; CDR3: CASSQLLRDRYYTF; DNA: TGTGCCAGCAGCCAATTACTCCGGGACAGGTACTACACCTTC
D: -; J: TRBJ1-1; V: TRBV7-9; size: -; CDR3: CASSATQTRVLNTFF; DNA: TGTGCCAGCAGCGCAACACAAACCCGGGTATTGAACACTTTCTTT
D: TRBD1; J: TRBJ1-5; V: TRBV7-6; size: -; CDR3: CASSPLTGGSETQHF; DNA: TGTGCTAGCAGTCCCTTGACAGGGGGCTCAGAGACCCAGCATTTT
D: -; J: TRBJ1-3; V: TRBV7-3; size: -; CDR3: CASSTSGAGGNTVYF; DNA: TGTGCCAGCAGTACGTCCGGCGCCGGTGGAAACACCGTATATTTT
D: TRBD2; J: TRBJ2-7; V: TRBV20-1; size: many; CDR3: CSAPVGAGNYEQYF; DNA: TGCAGTGCTCCAGTCGGAGCGGGGAACTACGAGCAGTACTTC
D: -; J: TRBJ2-3; V: TRBV7-9; size: -; CDR3: CASRKGWDSDTQYF; DNA: TGTGCCAGCAGAAAAGGGTGGGACTCAGATACGCAGTATTTT
D: -; J: TRBJ1-2; V: TRBV19; size: many; CDR3: CASNTRAGNYGYTF; DNA: TGTGCCAGTAATACCCGGGCGGGTAACTATGGCTACACCTTC
D: -; J: TRBJ1-1; V: TRBV19; size: -; CDR3: CASSIYSGDDTEAFF; DNA: TGTGCCAGTAGTATTTATTCAGGGGACGACACTGAAGCTTTCTTT
D: TRBD2; J: TRBJ2-1; V: TRBV24-1; size: -; CDR3: CATSGGMVSGNEQFF; DNA: TGTGCCACCTCGGGGGGGATGGTGTCAGGCAATGAGCAGTTCTTC
D: -; J: TRBJ2-7; V: TRBV5-1; size: -; CDR3: CASHPGEGLAYEQYF; DNA: TGTGCCAGCCACCCAGGGGAGGGCCTCGCCTACGAGCAGTACTTC
D: -; J: TRBJ1-1; V: TRBV5-1; size: -; CDR3: CASSSWAGNTEAFF; DNA: TGCGCCAGCAGCTCCTGGGCAGGCAACACTGAAGCTTTCTTT
D: -; J: TRBJ1-1; V: TRBV29-1; size: -; CDR3: CSARGGDTEAFF; DNA: TGCAGCGCTAGAGGAGGGGACACTGAAGCTTTCTTT
D: -; J: TRBJ2-7; V: TRBV20-1; size: -; CDR3: CSAKGPWEQYF; DNA: TGCAGTGCTAAGGGGCCGTGGGAGCAGTACTTC
D: TRBD1; J: TRBJ1-1; V: TRBV20-1; size: many; CDR3: CSAKDRVLAVAVNTEAFF; DNA: TGCAGTGCAAAGGACAGGGTATTAGCAGTCGCTGTGAACACTGAAGCTTTCTTT
D: -; J: TRBJ2-5; V: TRBV12-3/TRBV12-4; size: -; CDR3: CASSFSGAGKETQYF; DNA: TGTGCCAGCAGTTTCTCAGGGGCGGGTAAAGAGACCCAGTACTTC
D: -; J: TRBJ1-2; V: TRBV7-2; size: -; CDR3: CASSVDSRSNYTYTF; DNA: TGTGCCAGCAGTGTAGACAGTCGCTCTAACTATACCTACACCTTC
D: TRBD1; J: TRBJ1-6; V: TRBV7-2; size: -; CDR3: CASSLTGGANSHLFSPLHF; DNA: TGTGCCAGCAGCTTAACAGGGGGCGCGAATTCCCATCTCTTTTCACCCCTCCACTTT
D: -; J: TRBJ1-5; V: TRBV20-1; size: many; CDR3: CSARGTPPRDGSNQPQHF; DNA: TGCAGTGCTAGAGGTACACCGCCCCGGGACGGTAGCAATCAGCCCCAGCATTTT
D: -; J: TRBJ2-3; V: TRBV18; size: few; CDR3: CASSPLPVRGRRTDTQYF; DNA: TGTGCCAGCTCACCACTCCCGGTCCGGGGGAGACGCACAGATACGCAGTATTTT
D: -; J: TRBJ1-2; V: TRBV5-8; size: many; CDR3: CASSFTRNYGYTF; DNA: TGTGCCAGCAGCTTCACGCGAAACTATGGCTACACCTTC
D: TRBD1; J: TRBJ2-7; V: TRBV20-1; size: -; CDR3: CSAGTGSSGANEQYF; DNA: TGCAGTGCAGGGACAGGAAGCTCTGGGGCCAACGAGCAGTACTTC
D: -; J: TRBJ1-6; V: TRBV7-3; size: -; CDR3: CASSIGRTDTLHF; DNA: TGTGCCAGCAGCATCGGGCGCACGGATACCCTGCATTTT
D: -; J: TRBJ2-7; V: TRBV7-3; size: -; CDR3: CATSLGRSSADQHF; DNA: TGTGCCACCAGCTTAGGGCGCTCATCCGCCGACCAGCACTTC
D: TRBD1; J: TRBJ1-2; V: TRBV5-6; size: many; CDR3: CASSLRRGQGYYGYTF; DNA: TGTGCCAGCAGCTTGCGAAGGGGACAGGGCTACTATGGCTACACCTTC
D: TRBD1; J: TRBJ2-3; V: TRBV19; size: -; CDR3: CASSTGTVGRVARAIKYF; DNA: TGTGCCAGCAGCACCGGGACAGTGGGCCGGGTAGCGAGGGCAATCAAGTATTTT
D: TRBD2; J: TRBJ2-3; V: TRBV15; size: -; CDR3: CATSSRLAGTDTQYF; DNA: TGTGCCACCAGCAGTAGGCTAGCGGGCACAGATACGCAGTATTTT
D: -; J: TRBJ1-4; V: TRBV5-1; size: -; CDR3: CASSSGVVGEKLFF; DNA: TGCGCCAGCAGCTCGGGAGTTGTAGGTGAAAAACTGTTTTTT
D: -; J: TRBJ2-1; V: TRBV11-2; size: many; CDR3: CASSLNPTGSGYGEQFF; DNA: TGTGCCAGCAGCCTAAATCCTACAGGGTCGGGCTACGGTGAGCAGTTCTTC
D: -; J: TRBJ2-7; V: TRBV9; size: -; CDR3: CASSVERGEQFFDF; DNA: -
D: TRBD2; J: TRBJ2-3; V: TRBV19; size: -; CDR3: CASSLTRTSRSTDTQYF; DNA: TGTGCCAGTAGTCTGACCCGGACTAGCAGAAGCACAGATACGCAGTATTTT
D: -; J: TRBJ1-2; V: TRBV9; size: -; CDR3: CASSPRGGQGKVYTF; DNA: TGTGCCAGCAGCCCGAGGGGGGGGCAGGGGAAAGTATACACCTTC
D: TRBD2; J: TRBJ2-7; V: TRBV5-5; size: -; CDR3: CASSYGLADPYEQYF; DNA: TGTGCCAGCAGCTACGGACTAGCGGACCCCTACGAGCAGTACTTC
D: TRBD2; J: TRBJ2-7; V: TRBV7-8; size: once; CDR3: CASSVGQPGGEQYF; DNA: TGTGCCAGCAGCGTCGGGCAGCCGGGGGGGGAGCAGTACTTC
D: -; J: TRBJ2-5; V: TRBV24-1; size: -; CDR3: CATSKAWDWIQYF; DNA: TGTGCCACCAGCAAGGCGTGGGACTGGATCCAGTACTTC
D: TRBD2; J: TRBJ2-1; V: TRBV10-3; size: -; CDR3: CAITGGGYNEQFF; DNA: TGTGCCATCACTGGCGGGGGATACAATGAGCAGTTCTTC
D: -; J: TRBJ1-1; V: TRBV10-3; size: -; CDR3: CAISGTGGGATAAFFF; DNA: TGTGCCATCAGTGGTACCGGGGGCGGTGCGACTGCTGCATTCTTTTTT
D: -; J: TRBJ1-3; V: TRBV12-5; size: -; CDR3: CASGLVRVPLDTIYF; DNA: TGTGCTAGTGGTTTGGTAAGGGTGCCCTTAGACACCATATATTTT
D: TRBD2; J: TRBJ2-3; V: TRBV6-6; size: -; CDR3: CASTYPGLAGGFTDTQYF; DNA: TGTGCCAGCACTTATCCGGGACTAGCGGGGGGGTTCACAGATACGCAGTATTTT
D: -; J: TRBJ2-7; V: TRBV20-1; size: -; CDR3: CSARVGAASYEQYF; DNA: TGCAGTGCTAGGGTAGGAGCAGCCAGCTACGAGCAGTACTTC
D: -; J: TRBJ2-5; V: TRBV7-3; size: once; CDR3: CASSLSGARAQKKYF; DNA: TGTGCCAGCAGCTTGTCAGGGGCCAGGGCTCAGAAAAAATACTTC